The rows below give T cell receptor beta chains drawn from one sample of a study of cytomegalovirus exposure and HLA in healthy donors. Generated by immunoSEQ multiplex PCR, the TCRdb table keeps only in-frame clones and is missing some. Found here are 150,000 to 160,000 clones, roughly 77% of them singletons; the top ten hold less than 10%. The sample was PBMCs. The receptor set was obtained from a man aged 25 to 40 in good health and CMV-seropositive. Both conserved end residues are part of each CDR3. Each record gives: D gene, J gene, clone size, V gene, CDR3 protein, CDR3 DNA. D genes are given only for firm matches. Rows may omit the clone size; those that give it use once, few, many or a size class.

-	TRBJ2-5	-	TRBV10-1	CASSEVVLDQETQYF	TGCGCCAGCAGTGAAGTCGTGCTAGACCAAGAGACCCAGTACTTC
TRBD2	TRBJ2-6	once	TRBV4-1	CASGLAGVSGANVLTF	TGCGCCAGCGGACTAGCGGGAGTCTCTGGGGCCAACGTCCTGACTTTC
-	TRBJ2-5	-	TRBV11-3	CASSPGFGTQKGTQYF	TGTGCCAGCAGCCCAGGGTTCGGGACTCAGAAGGGGACCCAGTACTTC
TRBD2	TRBJ2-1	-	TRBV4-2	CASSQGTSGFNEQFF	TGTGCCAGCAGCCAAGGGACTAGCGGTTTCAATGAGCAGTTCTTC
-	TRBJ1-4	few	TRBV6-5	CASSSRDNSNEKLFF	TGTGCCAGCAGTTCACGGGACAACTCTAATGAAAAACTGTTTTTT
TRBD2	TRBJ2-2	-	TRBV7-2	CASSTLAGGYTGELFF	TGTGCCAGCAGCACACTAGCGGGGGGCTACACCGGGGAGCTGTTTTTT
-	TRBJ2-1	-	TRBV5-1	CASRQGFNLQNEQFF	TGCGCCAGCAGACAGGGCTTCAACCTACAGAATGAGCAGTTCTTC
TRBD1	TRBJ2-1	-	TRBV11-2	CASSLDLRQGTWEQFF	TGTGCCAGCAGCTTAGACTTGAGACAGGGGACTTGGGAGCAGTTCTTC
TRBD1	TRBJ2-1	-	TRBV4-3	CASSPRGQGSYNEQFF	TGCGCCAGCAGCCCCCGGGGACAGGGTTCCTACAATGAGCAGTTCTTC
TRBD1	TRBJ2-3	-	TRBV5-1	CASSLGTGSSSTDTQYF	TGCGCCAGCAGCCTTGGGACAGGATCCTCTAGCACAGATACGCAGTATTTT
TRBD2	TRBJ2-4	-	TRBV4-2	CASSHLAGGLWSKNIQYF	TGTGCCAGCAGCCACCTAGCGGGGGGTTTGTGGTCCAAAAACATTCAGTACTTC
TRBD1	TRBJ1-1	-	TRBV11-2	CASSFGTGLNTEAFF	TGTGCCAGCAGCTTTGGGACAGGGCTGAACACTGAAGCTTTCTTT